The rows below give T cell receptor beta chains drawn from one sample of a study of tumor-infiltrating lymphocytes in primary liver carcinoma. TCRdb recomputed calls from the multiplex PCR reads with MiXCR, one row per CDR3 protein. The top ten clones hold about 30% of a sample with around 50,000 distinct CDR3 sequences, over 65% of them seen once. Sequencing was performed on liver tumor tissue from sampling region 3. These receptors all come from a man between 40 and 49 years old with primary liver carcinoma and hepatitis B virus infection. Both conserved end residues are part of each CDR3. A D gene is named only where the DNA matches it firmly. Rows may omit the clone size; those that give it use once, few, many or a size class.

>15|.|TRBV6-5|.|TRBJ2-1
TGTGCCAGCAGTCCACTAGATCCCCTGGACAATGAGCAGCTCTTC
CASSPLDPLDNEQLF
>15|.|TRBV5-3|.|TRBJ2-1
TGTGCCAGAAGCTTCCGGGACACGGCCTACAATGAGCAGCTCTTC
CARSFRDTAYNEQLF
>17|.|TRBV7-2|TRBD2|TRBJ2-2
TGTGCCAGCATCTTATACGGAGGACTAGCTAACACCGGGGAGCTGCTTTTT
CASILYGGLANTGELLF
>15|.|TRBV9|.|TRBJ1-4
TGTGCCAGCAGCCGGACTGGGCAGGGAGGGGAAAAACTGTTTTTT
CASSRTGQGGEKLFF
>13|.|TRBV29-1|.|TRBJ2-1
TGCAGCGACCGTGGCGGCACCTACAATGAGCAGTTCTTC
CSDRGGTYNEQFF
>11|.|TRBV29-1|.|TRBJ1-4
TGCAGTGATGCCCTTAATGAAAAACTGTTTTTT
CSDALNEKLFF
>14|many|TRBV28|TRBD2|TRBJ2-1
TGTGCCAGCAGTTCCCGGACTAGTTACAATGAGCAGTTCTTC
CASSSRTSYNEQFF
>15|.|TRBV7-8|TRBD1|TRBJ1-2
TGTGTCAGCAGCTGGCGGACAGGGAACCACTATGGATATACCTTC
CVSSWRTGNHYGYTF
>16|.|TRBV6-5|.|TRBJ1-2
TGTGACAGCAGTTACTTGAGGGGAGGCAGGGAAAATGGCTACACCTTC
CDSSYLRGGRENGYTF
>13|.|TRBV20-1|.|TRBJ2-7
TGCAGTGCTTTAAGGGACAACACCTACGAGCAGTACTTC
CSALRDNTYEQYF
>14|.|TRBV6-6|.|TRBJ2-1
TGTGCCAGTAGTTACATCAGCGGTCCGGATGAGCAGCTCTTC
CASSYISGPDEQLF
>15|.|TRBV5-1|TRBD1|TRBJ2-2
TGCGCCAGCAGCCGCACAGGGGCTCACACCGGGGAGCTATTTTTT
CASSRTGAHTGELFF
>12|.|TRBV29-1|.|TRBJ2-7
TGCAGCGTTAGCAGGAGTAGCTACGAGCAGTACTTC
CSVSRSSYEQYF